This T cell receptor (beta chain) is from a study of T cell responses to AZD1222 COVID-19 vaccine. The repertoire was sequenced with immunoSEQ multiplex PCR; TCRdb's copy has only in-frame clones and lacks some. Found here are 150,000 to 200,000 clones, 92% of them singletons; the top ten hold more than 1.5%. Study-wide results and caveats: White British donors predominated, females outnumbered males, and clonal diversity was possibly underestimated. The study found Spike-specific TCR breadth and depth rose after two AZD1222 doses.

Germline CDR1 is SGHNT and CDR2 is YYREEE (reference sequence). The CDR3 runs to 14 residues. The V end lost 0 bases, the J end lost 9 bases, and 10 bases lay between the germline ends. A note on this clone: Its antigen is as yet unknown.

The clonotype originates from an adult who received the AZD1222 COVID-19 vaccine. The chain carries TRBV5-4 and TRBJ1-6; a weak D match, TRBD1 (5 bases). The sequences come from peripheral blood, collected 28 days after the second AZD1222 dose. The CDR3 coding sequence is TGTGCCAGCAGCTTGGCCTGGGGGGGTTCACCCCTCCACTTT. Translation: CASSLAWGGSPLHF.